The rows below give T cell receptor beta chains drawn from one sample of a study of regulatory T cells in long-lasting Graves disease. In TCRdb, the multiplex PCR reads were re-called with MiXCR into one record per CDR3 protein. The sample consists of roughly 610,000 distinct CDR3 sequences, around 15% of them appearing once. The sample was also linked to a second study, of T cells in Graves' hyperthyroidism and ophthalmopathy.

Sequences were derived from peripheral blood mononuclear cells (PBMCs), sampled at new diagnosis, from a patient treated with antithyroid drugs. Receptors were obtained from a woman in her twenties or thirties with Graves disease. The CDR3 runs from the conserved cysteine through the conserved F or W. Fields, in order: D gene, V gene, J gene, clone size, CDR3 DNA, CDR3 protein. D genes are given only for firm matches. The size field is filled for only some rows; it gives once, few, many or a size class.

TRBD2	TRBV19	TRBJ2-1	.	TGTGCCAGTAGTATAAAAGGACTAGCCCACCTGTCCTCCTACAATGAGCAGTTCTTC	CASSIKGLAHLSSYNEQFF
.	TRBV5-6	TRBJ1-2	few	TGTGCCAGCAGCTTAGGCCACAGGGCCACTAACTATGGCTACACCTTC	CASSLGHRATNYGYTF
.	TRBV6-1	TRBJ2-1	many	TGTGCCAGCAGTGGGGACGAGGCCGGCTCCTACAATGAGCAGTTCTTC	CASSGDEAGSYNEQFF
TRBD2	TRBV9	TRBJ2-1	few	TGTGCCAGCAGCACCCGGGGCGTGAGCGGGAGTTACAATGAGCAGTTCTTC	CASSTRGVSGSYNEQFF
.	TRBV20-1	TRBJ2-7	.	TGCAGTGCTGGCAAGACTCGGGTGTCCTACGAGCAGTACTTC	CSAGKTRVSYEQYF
.	TRBV5-1	TRBJ1-2	few	TGCGCCAGCAGCTTTCAGGGTGATGGCTACACCTTC	CASSFQGDGYTF
.	TRBV19	TRBJ2-2	.	TGTGCCAGTAGTATAGATGTGGTTCTAAGGACCAACGCCGGGGAGCTGTTTTTT	CASSIDVVLRTNAGELFF
.	TRBV15	TRBJ2-2	.	TGTGCCACCAGCAGAGATGGGGGTCCGAACACCGGGGAGCTGTTTTTT	CATSRDGGPNTGELFF
.	TRBV30	TRBJ1-3	few	TGTGCCTCAGGGACGCCGGTCGGAAACACCATATATTTT	CASGTPVGNTIYF
TRBD2	TRBV3-1	TRBJ2-1	few	TGTGCCAGCAGCCAAGATAGCGGGATGAATGAGCAGTTCTTC	CASSQDSGMNEQFF
.	TRBV29-1	TRBJ1-2	many	TGCAGCGTTGAAGATCTTCCGGGGTATGGCTACACCTTC	CSVEDLPGYGYTF
TRBD1	TRBV20-1	TRBJ1-5	few	TGCAGTGCTAGATCCAGAGAGACAGGGAGAGGTAGAGCCCAGCATTTT	CSARSRETGRGRAQHF
.	TRBV24-1	TRBJ2-2	few	TGTGCCACCAGTAACCACGCTCCCGGTCCCGGGGAGCTGTTTTTT	CATSNHAPGPGELFF
.	TRBV6-1	TRBJ2-1	.	TGTGCCAGCAGCGATTGGACCGTCCGAGACCCCTACAATGAGCAGTTCTTC	CASSDWTVRDPYNEQFF
.	TRBV7-3	TRBJ2-5	many	TGTGCCAGCAGCTCCCCCGGCCAAGAGACCCAGTACTTC	CASSSPGQETQYF
TRBD1	TRBV5-5	TRBJ2-6	few	TGTGCCAGCAGCCGGGACAGGGGGCTTTCTGGGGCCAACGTCCTGACTTTC	CASSRDRGLSGANVLTF
.	TRBV20-1	TRBJ1-1	many	TGCAGTGCGCCAGGCCACTTTGGTGTAACTGAAGCTTTCTTT	CSAPGHFGVTEAFF
.	TRBV11-2	TRBJ2-7	many	TGTGCCAGCAGCTTAGTATCTGGGCCCGTTTCGCGCGAGCAGTACTTC	CASSLVSGPVSREQYF
TRBD2	TRBV10-3	TRBJ2-2	.	TGTGCCATCAGTTCCACTAGCGGGAGTAGCACCGGGGAGCTGTTTTTT	CAISSTSGSSTGELFF
TRBD2	TRBV7-9	TRBJ2-5	many	TGTGCCAGCAGGTCAGCGGGAGGTAACCGAGAGACCCAGTACTTC	CASRSAGGNRETQYF
.	TRBV12-3/TRBV12-4	TRBJ1-6	many	TGTGCCAGCAGCCGCGGGGATTCACCCCTCCACTTT	CASSRGDSPLHF
.	TRBV6-2/TRBV6-3	TRBJ1-2	few	TGTGCCAGCAGTGACCCTCTCTACACCTTC	CASSDPLYTF
.	TRBV28	TRBJ2-7	many	TGTGCCAGCAGTTTATGGCAGACAAACTACGAGCAGTACTTC	CASSLWQTNYEQYF
.	TRBV7-9	TRBJ2-7	many	TGTGCCAGCAGCCCCCGCGGGGACTCCTACGAGCAGTACTTC	CASSPRGDSYEQYF
TRBD1	TRBV18	TRBJ2-2	.	TGTGCCAGTCGACAGGGGGCAAGCACCGGGGAGCTGTTTTTT	CASRQGASTGELFF
.	TRBV25-1	TRBJ2-1	.	TGTGCCAGCAGGGGGCAATTCTACAATGAGCAGTTCTTC	CASRGQFYNEQFF
.	TRBV5-1	TRBJ2-3	.	TGCGCCAGCAGCCACGGTAGCCGCACAGATACGCAGTATTTT	CASSHGSRTDTQYF
TRBD1	TRBV5-1	TRBJ1-1	few	TGCGCCAGCAGCGCGGGACAGATCCTGAAGAACACTGAAGCTTTCTTT	CASSAGQILKNTEAFF
TRBD1	TRBV6-1	TRBJ1-5	many	TGTGCCAGCCGGACAGGGAATAATCAGCCCCAGCATTTT	CASRTGNNQPQHF
.	TRBV7-9	TRBJ1-5	.	TGTGCCAGCAGCTTAAATGGGGGTTTAGGCAATCAGCCCCAGCATTTT	CASSLNGGLGNQPQHF
TRBD2	TRBV7-8	TRBJ2-7	few	TGTGCCAGCAGCCAACTAGCGGGAGCTGAGTACGAGCAGTACTTC	CASSQLAGAEYEQYF
.	TRBV29-1	TRBJ1-1	.	TGCAGCGTTACTGGCAGAATGAACACTGAAGCTTTCTTT	CSVTGRMNTEAFF
.	TRBV30	TRBJ2-1	many	TGTGCCTGGACTAGACGCGCCCTGTCCTACAATGAGCAGTTCTTC	CAWTRRALSYNEQFF
TRBD1	TRBV19	TRBJ1-1	few	TGTGCCAGTAGTATATCAACAGGGGCTTCGACCCGTCTTAACACTGAAGCTTTCTTT	CASSISTGASTRLNTEAFF
.	TRBV15	TRBJ1-1	.	TGTGCCACCAGCAGAGAGGGGATTGAAGCTTTCTTT	CATSREGIEAFF
TRBD2	TRBV27	TRBJ2-7	many	TGTGCCAGCAGTCCGTCCGGACTAGCGGGATACTACGAGCAGTACTTC	CASSPSGLAGYYEQYF
TRBD1	TRBV28	TRBJ1-1	many	TGTGCCAGCAGTTTGGACAGGAGTCTAACTGAAGCTTTCTTT	CASSLDRSLTEAFF
.	TRBV3-1	TRBJ2-7	.	TGTGCCAGCAGCCCCCGGGACGGCGACTACGAGCAGTACTTC	CASSPRDGDYEQYF
TRBD1	TRBV7-2	TRBJ1-5	few	TGTGCCAGCAGCCAGGGGGGGAGTCAGCCCCAGCATTTT	CASSQGGSQPQHF
TRBD2	TRBV6-2/TRBV6-3	TRBJ2-1	many	TGTGCCAGCAGGAAAACAACTAGCGGGGACAATGAGCAGTTCTTC	CASRKTTSGDNEQFF
.	TRBV7-3	TRBJ2-3	many	TGTGCCAGCAGCCTCGGGACTCCCACAGATACGCAGTATTTT	CASSLGTPTDTQYF
.	TRBV28	TRBJ2-7	many	TGTGCCAGCAGGAAGGGGAACGAGCAGTACTTC	CASRKGNEQYF
TRBD2	TRBV5-1	TRBJ2-2	.	TGCGCCAGCAGCCGTACCGGCGGGAGGGATACCGGGGAGCTGTTTTTT	CASSRTGGRDTGELFF
TRBD1	TRBV12-3/TRBV12-4	TRBJ2-1	many	TGTGCCAGCAGTCCCGACAGGGCTGAGCAGTTCTTC	CASSPDRAEQFF
.	TRBV6-1	TRBJ1-6	few	TGTGCCAGCAGAGGCGGGATTTTGTATAATTCACCCCTCCACTTT	CASRGGILYNSPLHF
.	TRBV10-3	TRBJ2-1	few	TGTGCCATCAGTGAAGGAGGCAGGAGAAACAATGAGCAGTTCTTC	CAISEGGRRNNEQFF
TRBD2	TRBV7-9	TRBJ2-7	few	TGTGCCAGCAGCTTGTTCCTAGCGGGTGGCTACGAGCAGTACTTC	CASSLFLAGGYEQYF
.	TRBV7-9	TRBJ1-6	.	TGTGCCAGCAGCTTATATAGTCAAACTGATTCACCCCTCCACTTT	CASSLYSQTDSPLHF
TRBD1	TRBV5-1	TRBJ2-4	.	TGCGCCAGCAGCTCCGGGACAGGGGCCAAAAACATTCAGTACTTC	CASSSGTGAKNIQYF
.	TRBV2	TRBJ2-2	many	TGTGCCAGCAGCCAGTCGGCCGGGGAGCTGTTTTTT	CASSQSAGELFF
.	TRBV20-1	TRBJ2-3	.	TGCAGTGCTAGGGGCCCGCAAGGAGATACGCAGTATTTT	CSARGPQGDTQYF
.	TRBV4-1	TRBJ1-5	.	TGCGCCAGCAGCCAAGAAGGCGTGGAGCAGCCCCAGCATTTT	CASSQEGVEQPQHF
TRBD2	TRBV6-5	TRBJ2-3	.	TGTGCCAGCAGTTACTCCGGACTAGGTTTAAATACGCAGTATTTT	CASSYSGLGLNTQYF
TRBD1	TRBV28	TRBJ1-5	many	TGTGCCAGCAGCGCCGATCCGACAGGGGTAAACCGGCATTTT	CASSADPTGVNRHF
.	TRBV4-1	TRBJ2-1	.	TGCGCCAGCAGCCAAGAATACGAAGGCAATGAGCAGTTCTTC	CASSQEYEGNEQFF
TRBD1	TRBV14	TRBJ2-1	many	TGTGCCAGCAGCCCGAGACAGGGGAAGCGGTCCTACAATGAGCAGTTCTTC	CASSPRQGKRSYNEQFF
TRBD2	TRBV2	TRBJ2-1	many	TGTGCCAGCAAGCCCCTAGCGGGAGCTGAAAATGAGCAGTTCTTC	CASKPLAGAENEQFF